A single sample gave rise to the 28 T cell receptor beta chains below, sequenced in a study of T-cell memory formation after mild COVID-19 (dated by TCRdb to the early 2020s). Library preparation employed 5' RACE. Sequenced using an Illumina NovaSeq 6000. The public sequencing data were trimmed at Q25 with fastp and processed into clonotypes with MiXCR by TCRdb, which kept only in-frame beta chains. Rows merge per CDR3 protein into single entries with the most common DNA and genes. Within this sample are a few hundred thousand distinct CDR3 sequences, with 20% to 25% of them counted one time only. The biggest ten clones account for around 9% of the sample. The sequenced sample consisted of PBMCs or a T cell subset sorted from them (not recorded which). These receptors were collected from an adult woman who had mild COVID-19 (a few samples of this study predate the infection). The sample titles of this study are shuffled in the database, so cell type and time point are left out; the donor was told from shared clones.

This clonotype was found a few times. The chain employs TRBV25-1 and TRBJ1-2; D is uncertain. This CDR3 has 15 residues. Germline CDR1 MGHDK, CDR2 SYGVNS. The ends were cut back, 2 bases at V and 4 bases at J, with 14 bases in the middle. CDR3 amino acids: CASSELGDTFYGYTF. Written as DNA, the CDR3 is TGTGCCAGCAGTGAACTCGGGGATACCTTCTATGGCTACACCTTC.

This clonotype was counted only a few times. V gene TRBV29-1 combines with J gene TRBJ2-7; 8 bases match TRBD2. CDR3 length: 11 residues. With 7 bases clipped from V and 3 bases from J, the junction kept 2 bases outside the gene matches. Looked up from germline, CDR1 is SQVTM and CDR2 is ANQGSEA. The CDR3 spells CSGGGLYEQYF. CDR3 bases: TGCAGCGGCGGGGGGCTCTACGAGCAGTACTTC.

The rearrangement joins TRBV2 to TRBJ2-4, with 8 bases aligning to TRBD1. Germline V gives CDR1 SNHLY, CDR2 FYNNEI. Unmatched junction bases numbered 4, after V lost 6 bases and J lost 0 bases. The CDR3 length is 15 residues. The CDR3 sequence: CASRGQALAKNIQYF. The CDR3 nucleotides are TGTGCCAGCAGGGGACAGGCTTTAGCCAAAAACATTCAGTACTTC.

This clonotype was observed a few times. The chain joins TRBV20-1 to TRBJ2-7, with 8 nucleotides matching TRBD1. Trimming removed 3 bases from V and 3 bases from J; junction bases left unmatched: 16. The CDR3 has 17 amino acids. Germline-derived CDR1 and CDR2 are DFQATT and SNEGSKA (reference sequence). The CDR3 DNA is TGCAGTGCTAGTGATCTCCCGAGGGACAGGCCTCGCTACGAGCAGTACTTC. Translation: CSASDLPRDRPRYEQYF.

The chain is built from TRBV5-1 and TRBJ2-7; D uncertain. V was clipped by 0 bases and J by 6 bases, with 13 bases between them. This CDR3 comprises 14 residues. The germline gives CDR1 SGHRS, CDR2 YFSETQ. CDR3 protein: CASSLEVPGSEQYF. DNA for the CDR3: TGCGCCAGCAGCTTGGAAGTTCCCGGAAGCGAGCAGTACTTC.

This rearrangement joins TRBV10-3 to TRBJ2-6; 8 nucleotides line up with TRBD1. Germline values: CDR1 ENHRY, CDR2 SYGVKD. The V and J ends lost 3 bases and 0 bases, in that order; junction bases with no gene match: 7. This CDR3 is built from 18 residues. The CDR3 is CAISESGTGLSGANVLTF. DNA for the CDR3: TGTGCCATCAGTGAATCCGGGACAGGCCTCTCTGGGGCCAACGTCCTGACTTTC.

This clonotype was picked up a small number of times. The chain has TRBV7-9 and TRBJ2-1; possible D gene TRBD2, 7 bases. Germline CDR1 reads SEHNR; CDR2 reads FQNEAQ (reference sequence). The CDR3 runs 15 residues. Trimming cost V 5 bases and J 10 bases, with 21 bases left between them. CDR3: CASSRRGGLESEQFF. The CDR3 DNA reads TGTGCCAGCAGCAGGCGCGGGGGCCTCGAATCCGAGCAGTTCTTC.

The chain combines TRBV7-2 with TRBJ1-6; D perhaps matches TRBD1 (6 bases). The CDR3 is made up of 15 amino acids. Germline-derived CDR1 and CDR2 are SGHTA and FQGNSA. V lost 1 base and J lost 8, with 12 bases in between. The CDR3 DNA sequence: TGTGCCAGCAGCTTAGTGGAGGGGGTTTATTCACCCCTCCACTTT. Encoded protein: CASSLVEGVYSPLHF. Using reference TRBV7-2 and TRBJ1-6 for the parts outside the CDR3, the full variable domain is GAGVSQSPSNKVTEKGKDVELRCDPISGHTALYWYRQSLGQGLEFLIYFQGNSAPDKSGLPSDRFSAERTGGSVSTLTIQRTQQEDSAVYLCASSLVEGVYSPLHFGNGTRLTVT.

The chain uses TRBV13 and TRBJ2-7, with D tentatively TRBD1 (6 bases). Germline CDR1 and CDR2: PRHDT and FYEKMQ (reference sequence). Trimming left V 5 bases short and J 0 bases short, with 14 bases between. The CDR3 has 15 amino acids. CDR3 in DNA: TGTGCCAGCAGCCGAGACAGGCCGAGCTCCTACGAGCAGTACTTC. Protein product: CASSRDRPSSYEQYF.

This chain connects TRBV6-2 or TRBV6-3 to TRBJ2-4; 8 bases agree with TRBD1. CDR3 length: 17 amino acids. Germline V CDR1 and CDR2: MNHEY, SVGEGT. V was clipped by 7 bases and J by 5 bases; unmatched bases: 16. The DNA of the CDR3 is TGTGCCAGCACTCTCACAGGGGGTGTTGATCCGGAAAACATTCAGTACTTC. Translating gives CASTLTGGVDPENIQYF.

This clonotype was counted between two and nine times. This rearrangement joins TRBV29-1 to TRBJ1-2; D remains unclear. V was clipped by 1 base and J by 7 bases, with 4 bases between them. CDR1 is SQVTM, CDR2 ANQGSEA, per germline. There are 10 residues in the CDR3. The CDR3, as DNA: TGCAGCGTTGAAGGAGGTGGCTACACCTTC. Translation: CSVEGGGYTF. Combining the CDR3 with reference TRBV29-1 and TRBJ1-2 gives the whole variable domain SAVISQKPSRDICQRGTSLTIQCQVDSQVTMMFWYRQQPGQSLTLIATANQGSEATYESGFVIDKFPISRPNLTFSTLTVSNMSPEDSSIYLCSVEGGGYTFGSGTRLTVV.

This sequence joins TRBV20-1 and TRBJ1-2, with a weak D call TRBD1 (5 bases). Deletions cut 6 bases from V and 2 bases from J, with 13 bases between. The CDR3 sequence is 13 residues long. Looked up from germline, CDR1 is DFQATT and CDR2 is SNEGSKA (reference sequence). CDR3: CSALRDRNYGYTF. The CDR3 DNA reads TGCAGTGCCCTCCGGGACCGAAACTATGGCTACACCTTC.

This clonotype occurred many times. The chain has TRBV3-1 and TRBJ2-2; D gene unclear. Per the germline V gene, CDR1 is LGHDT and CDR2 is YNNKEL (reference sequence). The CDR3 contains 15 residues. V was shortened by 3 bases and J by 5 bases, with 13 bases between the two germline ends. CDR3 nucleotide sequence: TGTGCCAGCAGCCAGATGGTTGGGTCAACCGGGGAGCTGTTTTTT. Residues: CASSQMVGSTGELFF.

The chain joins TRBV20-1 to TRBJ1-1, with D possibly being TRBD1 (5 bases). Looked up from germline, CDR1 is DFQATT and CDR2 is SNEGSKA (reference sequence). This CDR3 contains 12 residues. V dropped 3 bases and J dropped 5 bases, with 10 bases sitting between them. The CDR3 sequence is CSARSGLTEAFF. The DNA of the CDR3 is TGCAGTGCTAGGTCAGGGTTAACTGAAGCTTTCTTT.

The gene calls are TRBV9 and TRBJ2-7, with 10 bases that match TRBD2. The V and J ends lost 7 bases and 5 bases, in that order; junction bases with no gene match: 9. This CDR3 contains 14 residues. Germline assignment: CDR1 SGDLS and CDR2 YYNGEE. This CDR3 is CASGPSGRSHEQYF. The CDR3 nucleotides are TGTGCCAGCGGGCCTAGCGGGAGATCCCACGAGCAGTACTTC.

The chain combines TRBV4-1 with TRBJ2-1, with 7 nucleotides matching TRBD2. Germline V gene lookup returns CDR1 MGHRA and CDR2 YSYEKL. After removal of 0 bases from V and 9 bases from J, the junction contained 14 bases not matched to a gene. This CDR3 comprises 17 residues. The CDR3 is CASSQDLRLAIISEQFF. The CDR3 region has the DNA TGCGCCAGCAGCCAAGATCTAAGACTAGCCATCATAAGTGAGCAGTTCTTC.

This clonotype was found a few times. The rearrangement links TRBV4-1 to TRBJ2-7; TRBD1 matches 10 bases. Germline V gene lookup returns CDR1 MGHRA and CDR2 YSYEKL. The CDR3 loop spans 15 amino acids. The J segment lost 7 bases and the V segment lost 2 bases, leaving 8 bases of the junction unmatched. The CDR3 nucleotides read TGCGCCAGCAGCCAACCCGGGACAGGGGTGTATGAGCAGTACTTC. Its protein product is CASSQPGTGVYEQYF.

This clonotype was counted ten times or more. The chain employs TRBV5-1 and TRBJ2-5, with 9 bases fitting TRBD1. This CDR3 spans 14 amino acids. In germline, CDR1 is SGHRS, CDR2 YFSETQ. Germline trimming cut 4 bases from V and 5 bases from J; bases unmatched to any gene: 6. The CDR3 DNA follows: TGCGCCAGCAGCGGGACAGGGTTGGCGGAGACCCAGTACTTC. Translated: CASSGTGLAETQYF. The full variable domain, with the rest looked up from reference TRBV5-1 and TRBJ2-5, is KAGVTQTPRYLIKTRGQQVTLSCSPISGHRSVSWYQQTPGQGLQFLFEYFSETQRNKGNFPGRFSGRQFSNSRSEMNVSTLELGDSALYLCASSGTGLAETQYFGPGTRLLVL.

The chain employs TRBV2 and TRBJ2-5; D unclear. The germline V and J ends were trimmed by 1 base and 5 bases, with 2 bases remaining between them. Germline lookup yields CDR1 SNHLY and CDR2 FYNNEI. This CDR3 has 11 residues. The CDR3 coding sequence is TGTGCCAGCAGTGAAGTTGAGACCCAGTACTTC. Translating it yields CASSEVETQYF.

This chain's CDR3 is CASSDPLAGGQGDTQYF. The DNA for the CDR3 is TGTGCCAGCAGCGATCCCTTGGCGGGGGGGCAGGGAGATACGCAGTATTTT. The gene calls are TRBV4-2 and TRBJ2-3, with 9 bases that match TRBD2. Germline CDR1 is LGHNA and CDR2 is YNFKEQ. The CDR3 covers 17 residues. V gave up 5 bases and J gave up 5 bases; unmatched junction bases: 14.

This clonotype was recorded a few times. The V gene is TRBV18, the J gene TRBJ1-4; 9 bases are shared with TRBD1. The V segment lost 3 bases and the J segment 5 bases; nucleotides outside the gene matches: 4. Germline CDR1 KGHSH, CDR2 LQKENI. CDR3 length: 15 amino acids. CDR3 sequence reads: CASSPPGTGNEKLFF. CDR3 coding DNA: TGTGCCAGCTCACCCCCCGGGACAGGGAATGAAAAACTGTTTTTT.

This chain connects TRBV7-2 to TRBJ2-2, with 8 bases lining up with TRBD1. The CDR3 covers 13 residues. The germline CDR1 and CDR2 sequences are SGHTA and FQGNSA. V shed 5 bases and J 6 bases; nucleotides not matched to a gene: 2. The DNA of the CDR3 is TGTGCCAGCAGCGCCAGGGGGCCCGGGGAGCTGTTTTTT. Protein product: CASSARGPGELFF.

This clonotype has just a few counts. CDR3 sequence (DNA): TGCAGCGTTGAAGGCGGGAGGGCGCAGGAGACCCAGTACTTC. Protein product: CSVEGGRAQETQYF. The rearrangement joins TRBV29-1 to TRBJ2-5; 9 bases line up with TRBD2. Germline trimming cut 1 base from V and 5 bases from J; bases unmatched to any gene: 5. Germline V gene lookup returns CDR1 SQVTM and CDR2 ANQGSEA. CDR3 length: 14 residues.

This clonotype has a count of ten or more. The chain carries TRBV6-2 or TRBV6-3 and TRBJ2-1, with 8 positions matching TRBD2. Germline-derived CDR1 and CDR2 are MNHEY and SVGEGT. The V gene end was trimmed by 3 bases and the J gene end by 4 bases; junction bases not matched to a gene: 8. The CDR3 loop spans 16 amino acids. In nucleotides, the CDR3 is TGTGCCAGCAGTTATCGGGACCCGGGGGGGTACAATGAGCAGTTCTTC. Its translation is CASSYRDPGGYNEQFF.

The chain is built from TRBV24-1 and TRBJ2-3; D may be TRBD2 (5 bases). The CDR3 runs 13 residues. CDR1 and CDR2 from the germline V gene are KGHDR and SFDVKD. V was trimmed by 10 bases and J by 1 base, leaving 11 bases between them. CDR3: CATGLFGTDTQYF. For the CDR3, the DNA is TGTGCCACAGGACTTTTCGGCACAGATACGCAGTATTTT.

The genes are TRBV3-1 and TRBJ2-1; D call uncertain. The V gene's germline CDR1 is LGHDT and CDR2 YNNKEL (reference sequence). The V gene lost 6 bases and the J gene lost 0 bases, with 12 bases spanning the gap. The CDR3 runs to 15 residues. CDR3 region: CASRPGPSSYNEQFF. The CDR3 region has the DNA TGTGCCAGCAGGCCCGGACCGAGCTCCTACAATGAGCAGTTCTTC.

CDR3 DNA sequence: TGTGCCAGCAGTTACGGAGGGGGCATCTACGAGCAGTACTTC. It is translated as CASSYGGGIYEQYF. The chain uses TRBV6-5 and TRBJ2-7; the D gene is possibly TRBD1 (7 bases). V was pared by 2 bases and J by 3 bases, with 11 bases between. This CDR3 is built from 14 residues. The V gene's germline CDR1 is MNHEY and CDR2 SVGAGI.

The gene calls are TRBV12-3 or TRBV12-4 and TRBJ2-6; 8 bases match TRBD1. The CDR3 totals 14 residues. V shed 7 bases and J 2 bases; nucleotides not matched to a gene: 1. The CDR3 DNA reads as TGTGCCAGCAAGGACAGGGCTGGGGCCAACGTCCTGACTTTC. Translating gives CASKDRAGANVLTF.